Following are 22 T cell receptor beta chains from one sample sequenced in a study of cytomegalovirus exposure and HLA in healthy donors. PCR involved 60 Vbeta and 13 Jbeta primers. TCRdb keeps only in-frame clones here, not all; method: immunoSEQ multiplex PCR. The sample has about 180,000 clones; around 80% are singletons. What was sequenced was PBMCs. The receptors were gathered from a woman in her fifties or sixties in good health and CMV-seropositive.

The chain employs TRBV18 and TRBJ1-5; tentatively, D is TRBD1 (6 bases). There are 13 residues in the CDR3. Germline V gives CDR1 KGHSH, CDR2 LQKENI. Trimming took 5 bases from V and 5 from J, leaving 10 bases between them. CDR3 in DNA: TGTGCCAGCTCATCAGGGGAAGATCAGCCCCAGCATTTT. Amino acid sequence: CASSSGEDQPQHF.

V is TRBV30 and J is TRBJ1-1; D gene uncertain. The germline V and J ends were trimmed by 1 base and 1 base, with 10 bases remaining between them. Germline-derived CDR1 and CDR2 are GTSNPN and SVGIG (reference sequence). This CDR3 region has 14 residues. The CDR3: CAWSGVSWNTEAFF. DNA of the CDR3: TGTGCCTGGAGTGGAGTTTCCTGGAACACTGAAGCTTTCTTT.

This chain uses TRBV28 with TRBJ1-5; the D gene is possibly TRBD1 (6 bases). Germline loops: CDR1 MDHEN, CDR2 SYDVKM. The CDR3 totals 16 residues. V was pared by 6 bases and J by 4 bases, with 19 bases between. CDR3 sequence (DNA): TGTGCCAGCAGCTATGATTCGGGACAAACAAATCAGCCCCAGCATTTT. Protein product: CASSYDSGQTNQPQHF.

This chain joins TRBV28 and TRBJ1-1; 10 nucleotides line up with TRBD1. This CDR3 is 17 amino acids long. Germline CDR1 and CDR2: MDHEN and SYDVKM. J lost 4 bases, V lost 7 bases, and 15 bases had no gene match. CDR3 amino acids: CASTLRGTGVFGTEAFF. The CDR3 DNA reads as TGTGCCAGCACATTAAGAGGGACAGGGGTCTTTGGCACTGAAGCTTTCTTT. The variable domain in full, with the rest retrieved from reference TRBV28 and TRBJ1-1, is DVKVTQSSRYLVKRTGEKVFLECVQDMDHENMFWYRQDPGLGLRLIYFSYDVKMKEKGDIPEGYSVSREKKERFSLILESASTNQTSMYLCASTLRGTGVFGTEAFFGQGTRLTVV.

V and J are TRBV25-1 and TRBJ2-5; TRBD2 agrees at 10 bases. TRBJ2-7 matches the DNA end more closely, so the J call is doubtful. Looked up from germline, CDR1 is MGHDK and CDR2 is SYGVNS. The CDR3 covers 16 residues. DNA for the CDR3: TGTGCCAGCAGTGATTCTAGCGGGAGCCTCTCCTACGAGCAGTACTTC. Protein product: CASSDSSGSLSYEQYF.

The chain recombines TRBV7-2 with TRBJ1-3, with a possible D match to TRBD1 (6 bases). The CDR3 consists of 13 residues. From germline, CDR1 is SGHTA and CDR2 FQGNSA. V lost 5 bases and J 4 bases, leaving 9 bases between the germline ends. The CDR3 protein is CASSAGQGNTIYF. The DNA for the CDR3 is TGTGCCAGCAGCGCCGGACAGGGAAACACCATATATTTT.

This clone was seen just once. The genes are TRBV7-9 and TRBJ2-7; 9 positions agree with TRBD1. J gave up 5 bases and V 5 bases, and 13 bases lay outside the gene matches. The CDR3 spans 16 residues. The germline gives CDR1 SEHNR, CDR2 FQNEAQ (reference sequence). The CDR3 spells CASSDHYGTGNHEQYF. The CDR3 bases are TGTGCCAGCAGCGATCATTACGGGACAGGGAACCACGAGCAGTACTTC. Filled out from reference TRBV7-9 and TRBJ2-7, the complete variable domain reads DTGVSQNPRHKITKRGQNVTFRCDPISEHNRLYWYRQTLGQGPEFLTYFQNEAQLEKSRLLSDRFSAERPKGSFSTLEIQRTEQGDSAMYLCASSDHYGTGNHEQYFGPGTRLTVT.

The rearrangement joins TRBV6-5 to TRBJ1-6; the D gene is possibly TRBD1 (5 bases). CDR1 and CDR2 from the germline V gene are MNHEY and SVGAGI. The V end lost 8 bases, the J end lost 7 bases, and 18 bases lay between the germline ends. The CDR3 runs 15 residues. The CDR3 reads CASGWSAGLNSPLHF. In DNA form, the CDR3 reads TGTGCCAGCGGTTGGTCGGCAGGGTTGAATTCACCCCTCCACTTT.

The rearrangement joins TRBV6-1 to TRBJ2-7; 7 bases fit TRBD1. The germline gives CDR1 MNHNS, CDR2 SASEGT. V was pared by 1 base and J by 6 bases, with 6 bases of the junction left unmatched. The CDR3 loop spans 14 amino acids. For the CDR3, the DNA is TGTGCCAGCAGTGAAGGAAACAGGGGTCGCGAGCAGTACTTC. This sequence encodes CASSEGNRGREQYF.

V gene TRBV18 combines with J gene TRBJ1-6, with D possibly TRBD1 on 5 matching bases. Germline loops: CDR1 KGHSH, CDR2 LQKENI. V was cut by 3 bases and J by 2 bases, with 8 bases left in between. This CDR3 region has 15 residues. Here the CDR3 reads CASSPAGPYNSPLHF. For the CDR3, the DNA is TGTGCCAGCTCACCGGCAGGGCCCTATAATTCACCCCTCCACTTT.

J is TRBJ1-5 and V is TRBV20-1; no definite D call. Trimming pared 1 base from V and 8 bases from J, leaving 6 bases between. The length of the CDR3 is 11 residues. CDR1 is DFQATT, CDR2 SNEGSKA, per germline (reference sequence). CDR3 coding DNA: TGCAGTGCTAGAGCTGTAGAGCCCCAGCATTTT. This encodes CSARAVEPQHF.

V and J are TRBV5-1 and TRBJ1-1; 7 nucleotides match TRBD1. V gave up 4 bases and J gave up 0 bases; unmatched junction bases: 6. CDR3 size: 15 residues. Germline V gene data show CDR1 as SGHRS and CDR2 as YFSETQ. The CDR3 sequence is CASSRDRGMNTEAFF. The CDR3, as DNA: TGCGCCAGCAGCCGGGACAGAGGAATGAACACTGAAGCTTTCTTT.

The chain combines TRBV30 with TRBJ1-2; no clear D. V lost 2 bases and J lost 5, with 21 bases in between. CDR3 length equals 16 residues. CDR1 and CDR2 from the germline V gene are GTSNPN and SVGIG (reference sequence). CDR3 nucleotide sequence: TGTGCCTGGAGTTCCCGCCCCAAGACGGTGAGGTATGGCTACACCTTC. This encodes CAWSSRPKTVRYGYTF.

This clone was observed a single time. This rearrangement joins TRBV18 to TRBJ2-3; D remains unclear. The germline V gene has CDR1 KGHSH and CDR2 LQKENI. The length of the CDR3 is 15 residues. Deletions cut 3 bases from V and 0 bases from J, with 10 bases between. The CDR3 DNA reads TGTGCCAGCTCACCCAATCAGGCTAGCACAGATACGCAGTATTTT. It codes for CASSPNQASTDTQYF.

This clone was recorded once. The chain joins TRBV14 to TRBJ2-7; the match to TRBD2 covers 9 bases. V was pared by 5 bases and J by 0 bases, with 5 bases of the junction left unmatched. From germline, CDR1 is SGHDN and CDR2 FVKESK. This CDR3 has 15 amino acids. The CDR3 DNA sequence: TGTGCCAGCAGCTTAGCGGGGGTGAGCTCCTACGAGCAGTACTTC. This sequence encodes CASSLAGVSSYEQYF.

CDR3 residues: CASSQTGTGGEKLFF. In nucleotides, the CDR3 is TGTGCCAGCAGTCAAACCGGGACAGGGGGCGAAAAACTGTTTTTT. The chain links TRBV28 to TRBJ1-4; TRBD1 agrees at 12 bases. This CDR3 comprises 15 residues. The V and J ends lost 5 bases and 8 bases, in that order; junction bases with no gene match: 6. Germline values: CDR1 MDHEN, CDR2 SYDVKM.

For this clone: At one end, the junction sequence differs from germline, possibly due to a read error. The CDR3 DNA reads TGTGCCAGCAGTCTCTTTGGACAGGCGGTGGACGAGCAGTGCTTC. Its protein is CASSLFGQAVDEQCF. The rearrangement links TRBV6-5 to TRBJ2-7; 7 nucleotides match TRBD1. The CDR3 sequence is 15 residues long. CDR1 is MNHEY, CDR2 SVGAGI, per germline.

The chain links TRBV19 to TRBJ2-5, with D maybe TRBD1 (5 bases). This CDR3 has 15 amino acids. Deletions cut 3 bases from V and 1 base from J, with 12 bases between. From germline, CDR1 is LNHDA and CDR2 SQIVND (reference sequence). This CDR3 is CASSMWGRAQETQYF. The CDR3 DNA reads as TGTGCCAGTAGTATGTGGGGCAGGGCCCAAGAGACCCAGTACTTC.

The V and J genes are TRBV7-2 and TRBJ1-1; no definite D call. Per the germline V gene, CDR1 is SGHTA and CDR2 is FQGNSA. Trimming removed 2 bases at V and 5 bases at J, with 6 bases between. This CDR3 spans 12 amino acids. DNA for the CDR3: TGTGCCAGCAGCTTAAAGGAGACTGAAGCTTTCTTT. It codes for CASSLKETEAFF.

In its sample, this clone was seen a few times. The rearrangement joins TRBV4-3 to TRBJ1-1; no reliable D call. Germline V CDR1 and CDR2: LGHNA, YSLEER. The CDR3 has 15 residues. The ends were cut back, 0 bases at V and 4 bases at J, with 12 bases in the middle. The CDR3 DNA is TGCGCCAGCAGCCAAGATGTACGGGCGGGCACTGAAGCTTTCTTT. Translation: CASSQDVRAGTEAFF.

This clone has a single count. The chain couples TRBV5-1 to TRBJ2-7, with 8 bases aligning to TRBD1. The germline CDR1 and CDR2 sequences are SGHRS and YFSETQ. Trimming removed 4 bases from V and 4 bases from J; junction bases left unmatched: 10. This CDR3 is 15 amino acids long. The CDR3 spells CASSPQPDRAYEQYF. The CDR3 DNA sequence: TGCGCCAGCAGCCCACAACCGGACAGGGCTTACGAGCAGTACTTC.

The CDR3 loop is CASTPKPGNEQFF. The DNA for the CDR3 is TGTGCCAGCACCCCCAAGCCGGGGAATGAGCAGTTCTTC. This chain uses TRBV7-3 with TRBJ2-1; D is possibly TRBD2 (5 bases). Trimming stripped 7 bases from V and 7 bases from J, with 14 bases between. The CDR3 loop spans 13 amino acids. CDR1 and CDR2 (germline): SGHTA, FQGTGA.